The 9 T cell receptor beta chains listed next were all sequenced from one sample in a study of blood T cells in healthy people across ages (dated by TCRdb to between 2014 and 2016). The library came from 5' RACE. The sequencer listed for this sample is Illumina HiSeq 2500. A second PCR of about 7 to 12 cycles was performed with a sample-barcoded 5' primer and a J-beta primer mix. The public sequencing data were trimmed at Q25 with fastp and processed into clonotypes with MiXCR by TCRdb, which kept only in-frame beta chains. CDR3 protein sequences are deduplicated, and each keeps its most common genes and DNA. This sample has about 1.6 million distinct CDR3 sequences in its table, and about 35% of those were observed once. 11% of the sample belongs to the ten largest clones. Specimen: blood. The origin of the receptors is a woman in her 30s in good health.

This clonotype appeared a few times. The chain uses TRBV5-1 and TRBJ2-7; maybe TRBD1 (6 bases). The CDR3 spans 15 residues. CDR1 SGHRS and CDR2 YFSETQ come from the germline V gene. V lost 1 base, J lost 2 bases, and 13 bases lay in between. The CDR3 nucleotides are TGCGCCAGCAGCTTGAGTCACGGACAGCCCTACGAGCAGTACTTC. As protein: CASSLSHGQPYEQYF.

The CDR3 DNA follows: TGTGCCAGCAGGGATTTCTATGGCTACACCTTC. It specifies CASRDFYGYTF. J is TRBJ1-2 and V is TRBV27; D gene unclear. From germline, CDR1 is MNHEY and CDR2 SMNVEV (reference sequence). The CDR3 is 11 residues long. V lost 6 bases to trimming and J lost 4 bases, with 6 bases between them.

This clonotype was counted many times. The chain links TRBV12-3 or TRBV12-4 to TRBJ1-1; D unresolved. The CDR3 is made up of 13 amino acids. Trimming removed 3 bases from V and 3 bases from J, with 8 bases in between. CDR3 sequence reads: CASSLRAYTEAFF. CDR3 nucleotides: TGTGCCAGCAGTTTGCGGGCCTACACTGAAGCTTTCTTT.

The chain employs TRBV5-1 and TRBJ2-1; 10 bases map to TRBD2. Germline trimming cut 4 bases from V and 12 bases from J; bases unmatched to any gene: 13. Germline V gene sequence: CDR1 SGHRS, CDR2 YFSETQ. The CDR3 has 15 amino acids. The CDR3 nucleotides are TGCGCCAGCAGCCCATCTAGCGGGAGCTCCTCACGGCAGTTCTTC. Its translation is CASSPSSGSSSRQFF.

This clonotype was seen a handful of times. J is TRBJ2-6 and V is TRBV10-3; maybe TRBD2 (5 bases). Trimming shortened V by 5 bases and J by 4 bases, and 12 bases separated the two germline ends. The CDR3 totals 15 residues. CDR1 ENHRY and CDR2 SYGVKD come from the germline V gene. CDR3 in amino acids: CAISRTGLGANVLTF. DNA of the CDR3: TGTGCCATCAGTCGGACTGGCCTGGGGGCCAACGTCCTGACTTTC.

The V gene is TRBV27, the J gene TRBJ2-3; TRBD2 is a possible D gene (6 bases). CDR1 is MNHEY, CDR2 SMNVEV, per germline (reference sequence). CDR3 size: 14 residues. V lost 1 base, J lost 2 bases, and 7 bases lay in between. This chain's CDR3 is CASSLWGVTDTQYF. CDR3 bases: TGTGCCAGCAGTTTATGGGGGGTCACAGATACGCAGTATTTT.

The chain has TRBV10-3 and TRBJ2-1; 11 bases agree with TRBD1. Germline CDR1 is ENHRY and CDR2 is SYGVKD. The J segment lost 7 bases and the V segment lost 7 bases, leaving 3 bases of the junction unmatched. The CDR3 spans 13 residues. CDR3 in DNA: TGTGCCATCAAGGGACAGGGGGGGAATGAGCAGTTCTTC. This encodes CAIKGQGGNEQFF.

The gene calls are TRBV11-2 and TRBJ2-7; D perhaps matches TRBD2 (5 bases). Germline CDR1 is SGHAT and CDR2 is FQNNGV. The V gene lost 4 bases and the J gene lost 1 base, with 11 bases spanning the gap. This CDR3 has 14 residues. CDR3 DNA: TGTGCCAGCAGCTGGCGGGTCGATTCCTACGAGCAGTACTTC. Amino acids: CASSWRVDSYEQYF. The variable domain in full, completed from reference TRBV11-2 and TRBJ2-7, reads EAGVAQSPRYKIIEKRQSVAFWCNPISGHATLYWYQQILGQGPKLLIQFQNNGVVDDSQLPKDRFSAERLKGVDSTLKIQPAKLEDSAVYLCASSWRVDSYEQYFGPGTRLTVT.

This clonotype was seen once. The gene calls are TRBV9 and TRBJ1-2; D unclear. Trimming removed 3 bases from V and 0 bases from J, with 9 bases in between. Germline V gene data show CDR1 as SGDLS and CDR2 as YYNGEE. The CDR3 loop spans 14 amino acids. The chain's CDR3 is CASSGLGPNYGYTF. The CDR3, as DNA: TGTGCCAGCAGCGGCCTTGGGCCTAACTATGGCTACACCTTC.